Each of the 27 T cell receptor beta chains below was sequenced from the same sample in a study of graft-versus-host responses after intestinal transplantation. Method: immunoSEQ multiplex PCR; TCRdb's copy keeps in-frame clones and lacks some. Of about 90,000 clones in the sample, 75% to 95% were seen once. For these TCRs, the target antigens are not known. The input for sequencing was unstimulated CD8+ T cells sorted from spleen or lymph node cells, taken before intestinal transplant. The source is a human donor who received an intestinal transplant.

The chain employs TRBV15 and TRBJ2-5, with unresolved D. Trimming took off 1 base at V and 3 bases at J, with 12 bases between the two ends. Germline assignment: CDR1 LNHNV and CDR2 YYDKDF (reference sequence). This CDR3 spans 15 amino acids. In DNA, the CDR3 is TGTGCCACCAGCAGAGTACACCCCGGAGAAGAGACCCAGTACTTC. Its translation is CATSRVHPGEETQYF. The variable domain in full, completed from reference TRBV15 and TRBJ2-5, reads DAMVIQNPRYQVTQFGKPVTLSCSQTLNHNVMYWYQQKSSQAPKLLFHYYDKDFNNEADTPDNFQSRRPNTSFCFLDIRSPGLGDTAMYLCATSRVHPGEETQYFGPGTRLLVL.

The chain is built from TRBV10-2 and TRBJ2-7; D may be TRBD1 (6 bases). CDR1 is WSHSY, CDR2 SAAADI, per germline. This CDR3 region has 15 residues. V lost 1 base and J 3 bases, leaving 13 bases between the germline ends. CDR3 coding DNA: TGCGCCAGCAGTGAGTGGACAGTCGATAACTACGAGCAGTACTTC. Translating it yields CASSEWTVDNYEQYF.

The CDR3 DNA is TGTGCCAGCAGCTTGGTTAGCGGGAGGGCTCAGGGTTTCCAGTACTTC. Amino acid sequence: CASSLVSGRAQGFQYF. The rearrangement links TRBV5-5 to TRBJ2-7; 11 positions match TRBD2. Germline trimming cut 0 bases from V and 10 bases from J; bases unmatched to any gene: 12. The CDR3 covers 16 residues. Germline V gene lookup returns CDR1 SGHKS and CDR2 YYEKEE (reference sequence).

The chain recombines TRBV5-6 with TRBJ2-3; D call uncertain. This CDR3 is built from 17 residues. Trimming stripped 4 bases from V and 6 bases from J, with 24 bases between. In germline, CDR1 is SGHDT, CDR2 YYEEEE. This CDR3 is CASSPFLDQGARDTQYF. In nucleotides, the CDR3 is TGTGCCAGCAGCCCATTTCTTGACCAAGGCGCGAGGGATACGCAGTATTTT.

The V gene is TRBV7-9, the J gene TRBJ1-1; 7 positions match TRBD1. The CDR3 extends over 13 amino acids. The trim removed 6 bases at V and 6 bases at J, leaving 7 bases unmatched. Looked up from germline, CDR1 is SEHNR and CDR2 is FQNEAQ (reference sequence). The CDR3 here is CASRLGTAAEAFF. The CDR3 coding sequence is TGTGCCAGCAGACTCGGGACAGCCGCTGAAGCTTTCTTT.

The chain employs TRBV18 and TRBJ2-7; possible D gene TRBD2, 7 bases. CDR3 length: 14 residues. Trimming took 6 bases from V and 7 from J, leaving 19 bases between them. Germline V gene sequence: CDR1 KGHSH, CDR2 LQKENI. CDR3 region: CASSPGGLFGEQYF. The CDR3 DNA reads as TGTGCCAGCTCTCCGGGGGGCCTCTTCGGGGAGCAGTACTTC.

This chain joins TRBV7-6 and TRBJ1-2; 8 bases fit TRBD1. The J segment lost 4 bases and the V segment lost 5 bases, leaving 6 bases of the junction unmatched. CDR1 and CDR2 from the germline V gene are SGHVS and FNYEAQ. This CDR3 contains 14 residues. Here the CDR3 DNA reads TGTGCCAGCAGCCCGGGGACAGGATCCTATGGCTACACCTTC. This gives the protein CASSPGTGSYGYTF.

V usage is TRBV14 and J usage is TRBJ2-7; D may be TRBD1 (5 bases). V was shortened by 1 base and J by 2 bases, with 9 bases between the two germline ends. There are 14 residues in the CDR3. CDR1 SGHDN and CDR2 FVKESK come from the germline V gene. CDR3 nucleotides: TGTGCCAGCAGCCAAGCGCTAGGGGCCTACGAGCAGTACTTC. Protein: CASSQALGAYEQYF. Full variable domain (rest looked up from reference TRBV14 and TRBJ2-7): EAGVTQFPSHSVIEKGQTVTLRCDPISGHDNLYWYRRVMGKEIKFLLHFVKESKQDESGMPNNRFLAERTGGTYSTLKVQPAELEDSGVYFCASSQALGAYEQYFGPGTRLTVT.

The chain employs TRBV6-6 and TRBJ2-1; TRBD2 agrees at 8 bases. CDR1 is MNHNY, CDR2 SVGAGI, per germline (reference sequence). Losses at the gene ends were 7 bases for V and 5 bases for J; bases not matched to a gene: 4. This CDR3 contains 13 residues. CDR3 protein: CASMGLGNNEQFF. DNA of the CDR3: TGTGCCAGCATGGGACTAGGGAACAATGAGCAGTTCTTC.

The chain links TRBV6-5 to TRBJ2-7; 10 bases match TRBD2. Trimming at V came to 4 bases and at J to 6 bases, leaving 3 bases not matched to a gene. This CDR3 comprises 13 residues. Germline V gene sequence: CDR1 MNHEY, CDR2 SVGAGI. The CDR3 is CASSSGLAVEQYF. The DNA of the CDR3 is TGTGCCAGCAGTTCCGGACTAGCGGTCGAGCAGTACTTC.

The chain recombines TRBV13 with TRBJ2-1; D ambiguous. The CDR3 sequence is 12 residues long. The ends were cut back, 5 bases at V and 5 bases at J, with 7 bases in the middle. CDR1 and CDR2 from the germline V gene are PRHDT and FYEKMQ (reference sequence). The chain's CDR3 is CASSPRDNEQFF. CDR3 nucleotides: TGTGCCAGCAGCCCCCGGGACAATGAGCAGTTCTTC.

A single count supports this clone. This chain joins TRBV10-3 and TRBJ2-7, with a possible D match to TRBD1 (6 bases). There are 13 residues in the CDR3. Per germline, CDR1 ENHRY and CDR2 SYGVKD. Trimming took 6 bases from V and 1 from J, leaving 10 bases between them. CDR3 region: CAISQDSSYEQYF. CDR3 nucleotide sequence: TGTGCCATCAGCCAGGACAGTTCCTACGAGCAGTACTTC.

This clone was recorded once. The J gene is TRBJ2-1, the V gene TRBV21-1; the table assigns TRBD1, which was not confirmed against the DNA. TRBV21-1 is tagged as a pseudogene. The CDR3 has 13 amino acids. The CDR3 sequence: CASSTGQHNEQFF. The CDR3 DNA is TGTGCCAGCAGCACTGGACAGCACAATGAGCAGTTCTTC.

This sequence joins TRBV4-3 and TRBJ2-1; possibly TRBD2 for D (5 bases). Germline loops: CDR1 LGHNA, CDR2 YSLEER. The CDR3 runs to 16 residues. V lost 0 bases to trimming and J lost 0 bases, with 9 bases between them. CDR3 DNA sequence: TGCGCCAGCAGCCAAGATCCACGGGACTCCTACAATGAGCAGTTCTTC. Amino acids: CASSQDPRDSYNEQFF.

V usage is TRBV12-5 and J usage is TRBJ1-1; D may be TRBD1 (6 bases). There are 17 residues in the CDR3. Germline V gives CDR1 LGHNT, CDR2 FRNRAP. The germline V and J ends were trimmed by 0 bases and 0 bases, with 14 bases remaining between them. CDR3 bases: TGTGCTAGTGGTTTGGTAATAGGACAGCCAATGAACACTGAAGCTTTCTTT. It encodes CASGLVIGQPMNTEAFF. Variable domain in full (rest from reference TRBV12-5 and TRBJ1-1): DARVTQTPRHKVTEMGQEVTMRCQPILGHNTVFWYRQTMMQGLELLAYFRNRAPLDDSGMPKDRFSAEMPDATLATLKIQPSEPRDSAVYFCASGLVIGQPMNTEAFFGQGTRLTVV.

The table lists this clone with a count of one. The chain uses TRBV6-5 and TRBJ2-1; 9 bases map to TRBD1. The CDR3 consists of 13 residues. Trimming cost V 2 bases and J 10 bases; bases outside gene matches: 3. CDR1 and CDR2 from the germline V gene are MNHEY and SVGAGI. CDR3 sequence: CASSYRGTGEQFF. The CDR3 coding sequence is TGTGCCAGCAGTTACCGCGGGACAGGGGAGCAGTTCTTC.

The table lists this clone with a few counts. This chain links TRBV4-1 with TRBJ2-7, with 8 nucleotides matching TRBD2. V lost 1 base to trimming and J lost 3 bases; unmatched junction nucleotides: 5. Germline loops: CDR1 MGHRA, CDR2 YSYEKL. CDR3 length equals 15 residues. The CDR3 spells CASSQGSGSIYEQYF. CDR3 sequence (DNA): TGCGCCAGCAGCCAAGGGAGCGGGAGTATCTACGAGCAGTACTTC.

The CDR3 protein is CASSHRGGEDYGYTF. Written as DNA, the CDR3 is TGCGCCAGCAGCCACCGCGGGGGGGAGGACTATGGCTACACCTTC. The chain couples TRBV4-3 to TRBJ1-2; weak D call: TRBD1 (5 bases). The CDR3 runs to 15 residues. CDR1 LGHNA and CDR2 YSLEER come from the germline V gene. Trimming removed 3 bases from V and 3 bases from J, with 14 bases in between.

V is TRBV30 and J is TRBJ2-7; 10 bases align to TRBD1. The CDR3 has 14 amino acids. CDR1 is GTSNPN, CDR2 SVGIG, per germline (reference sequence). V shed 2 bases, J shed 4 bases, and the junction held 5 bases outside the gene matches. CDR3 in amino acids: CAWSLGQGGYEQYF. CDR3 nucleotides: TGTGCCTGGAGTCTCGGACAGGGGGGGTACGAGCAGTACTTC.

This clone was counted a few times. The genes are TRBV5-6 and TRBJ2-1; D may be TRBD1 (5 bases). CDR3 length equals 13 residues. Germline CDR1 and CDR2: SGHDT and YYEEEE. Deletions cut 0 bases from V and 7 bases from J, with 8 bases between. CDR3 amino acids: CASSLARTNEQFF. The CDR3 region has the DNA TGTGCCAGCAGCTTGGCTAGGACAAATGAGCAGTTCTTC.

The rearrangement links TRBV5-1 to TRBJ2-5, with D perhaps TRBD1 (6 bases). This CDR3 region has 13 residues. Germline values: CDR1 SGHRS, CDR2 YFSETQ. With 7 bases removed from V and 1 base from J, the gap between germline ends came to 11 bases. This CDR3 is CASAGEFQETQYF. CDR3 coding DNA: TGCGCCAGCGCAGGGGAGTTCCAAGAGACCCAGTACTTC.

This clone was found once. V gene TRBV7-2 combines with J gene TRBJ2-7; 15 bases are a match to TRBD2. Trimming took 5 bases from V and 4 from J; bases not matched to a gene: 6. The CDR3 totals 16 residues. Germline CDR1 is SGHTA and CDR2 is FQGNSA. The CDR3 spells CASSQGLAGGSYEQYF. For the CDR3, the DNA is TGTGCCAGCAGCCAAGGACTAGCGGGAGGGAGTTACGAGCAGTACTTC.

The J gene is TRBJ1-3, the V gene TRBV6-1; no clear D gene. From germline, CDR1 is MNHNS and CDR2 SASEGT. Trimming removed 1 base at V and 2 bases at J, with 12 bases between. CDR3 length: 16 residues. CDR3 sequence (DNA): TGTGCCAGCAGTGAAGGGCCAAAATTCGCTGGAAACACCATATATTTT. It specifies CASSEGPKFAGNTIYF.

The rearrangement uses TRBV5-1 and TRBJ2-7; D not certain. Germline CDR1 and CDR2: SGHRS and YFSETQ. This CDR3 region has 14 residues. The V and J ends lost 0 bases and 3 bases respectively, with 10 bases between them. CDR3 coding DNA: TGCGCCAGCAGCTTGGAGCTAGATGACTACGAGCAGTACTTC. It yields the protein CASSLELDDYEQYF.

This sequence joins TRBV10-2 and TRBJ2-5; 7 bases line up with TRBD2. Germline-derived CDR1 and CDR2 are WSHSY and SAAADI. This CDR3 comprises 12 residues. V shed 4 bases, J shed 5 bases, and the junction held 1 base outside the gene matches. DNA of the CDR3: TGCGCCAGCAGTGTCGGGGGGGAGACCCAGTACTTC. Its protein is CASSVGGETQYF.

This clone was recorded once. This rearrangement joins TRBV7-2 to TRBJ1-6, with 8 bases matching TRBD1. V was pared by 3 bases and J by 2 bases, with 12 bases of the junction left unmatched. The CDR3 runs to 19 residues. CDR1 is SGHTA and CDR2 is FQGNSA in the germline V gene. CDR3 bases: TGTGCCAGCAGCTTCAGGGGGCCACTCACCTTACCCTATAATTCACCCCTCCACTTT. This translates into CASSFRGPLTLPYNSPLHF.

The chain couples TRBV7-6 to TRBJ2-5; D is unclear. V was pared by 8 bases and J by 1 base, with 8 bases between. The CDR3 is 12 residues long. Germline CDR1 and CDR2: SGHVS and FNYEAQ. CDR3 region: CASAEIQETQYF. The DNA for the CDR3 is TGTGCCAGCGCGGAAATCCAAGAGACCCAGTACTTC.